The rows below give T cell receptor beta chains drawn from one sample of a study of follicular helper T cells after annual influenza vaccination. Sequencing used immunoSEQ multiplex PCR; TCRdb keeps in-frame clones, though not all of them. In the table there are about 15,000 clones, 70% to 85% of which are singletons. Material: CXCR5+ CD38- circulating T follicular helper cells from blood, obtained 7 days after influenza vaccination. The receptors originated from an adult who received the influenza vaccine. Each CDR3 is given with its conserved first and last residue. The order of the fields is J gene, CDR3 length, V gene, CDR3 protein.

TRBJ1-1 14 TRBV28 CASSPLGWNTEAFF
TRBJ1-2 14 TRBV25-1 CASSGLNRAYGYTF
TRBJ2-4 15 TRBV7-9 CASRHSSRGKNIQYF
TRBJ2-2 14 TRBV6-5 CASRTGTPAGELFF
TRBJ1-2 14 TRBV2 CASSATRTAYGYTF
TRBJ2-3 15 TRBV28 CASSSPSGRTDTQYF
TRBJ2-7 16 TRBV7-2 CASSPVASGTPYEQYF
TRBJ1-4 13 TRBV2 CASSVDRGEKLFF
TRBJ1-5 16 TRBV2 CASSERRTPDRSPQHF
TRBJ2-3 16 TRBV5-6 CASSLELAGVTDTQYF
TRBJ1-5 14 TRBV10-3 CATSREQGDQPQHF
TRBJ2-1 16 TRBV7-2 CASSRRLAGGYNEQFF
TRBJ2-1 15 TRBV9 CASSVDRLAGDSQFF
TRBJ1-3 18 TRBV15 CATSRERWTGNAGNTIYF
TRBJ2-2 16 TRBV15 CATSRPTTGKTGELFF
TRBJ1-1 15 TRBV6-5 CASSLNWSPNTEAFF
TRBJ2-5 14 TRBV7-9 CASSLTGAVETQYF
TRBJ1-5 16 TRBV7-9 CASSLDVGGGNQPQHF
TRBJ2-1 13 TRBV13 CASSIKQGNEQFF
TRBJ2-1 15 TRBV7-6 CASSLVAGGSNEQFF
TRBJ2-3 16 TRBV7-8 CASSRDRGRLADTQYF
TRBJ2-3 15 TRBV6-1 CASSGRGVVTDTQYF
. 12 TRBV6-5 CASTGGRREQYF
TRBJ1-6 13 TRBV30 CAASQGYNSPLHF
TRBJ1-2 12 TRBV5-4 CASSREAYGYTF
TRBJ2-1 15 TRBV11-3 CASSLGGGSYNEQFF
TRBJ2-1 14 TRBV6-1 CASSRVLSRIEQFF
TRBJ2-1 14 TRBV11-2 CASSLERDRYEQFF
TRBJ2-7 13 TRBV7-8 CASSTRIFYEQYF
TRBJ2-3 16 TRBV9 CASSSRVGTRADTQYF
TRBJ1-3 15 TRBV7-6 CASSPQGGSGNTIYF
TRBJ2-7 13 TRBV10-3 CAIRQGQSYEQYF
TRBJ1-2 14 TRBV2 CASSVAGVDQGYTF
TRBJ2-5 15 TRBV5-5 CASSLDVGGGETQYF
TRBJ2-3 14 TRBV10-3 CAISGSGGTDTQYF
TRBJ2-5 14 TRBV5-6 CASSWFSGGETQYF
TRBJ1-3 16 TRBV6-1 CASSDARTGTGNTIYF
TRBJ2-2 15 TRBV6-1 CASRVTGLNTGELFF
TRBJ2-3 15 TRBV2 CASSFLAGGTDTQYF
TRBJ2-7 13 TRBV7-2 CASKSGSAYEQYF
TRBJ2-1 16 TRBV18 CASSPTSGGTYNEQFF
TRBJ1-5 16 TRBV10-2 CASSVAAGYSNQPQHF
TRBJ2-7 14 TRBV12-5 CASGRWDYSYEQYF